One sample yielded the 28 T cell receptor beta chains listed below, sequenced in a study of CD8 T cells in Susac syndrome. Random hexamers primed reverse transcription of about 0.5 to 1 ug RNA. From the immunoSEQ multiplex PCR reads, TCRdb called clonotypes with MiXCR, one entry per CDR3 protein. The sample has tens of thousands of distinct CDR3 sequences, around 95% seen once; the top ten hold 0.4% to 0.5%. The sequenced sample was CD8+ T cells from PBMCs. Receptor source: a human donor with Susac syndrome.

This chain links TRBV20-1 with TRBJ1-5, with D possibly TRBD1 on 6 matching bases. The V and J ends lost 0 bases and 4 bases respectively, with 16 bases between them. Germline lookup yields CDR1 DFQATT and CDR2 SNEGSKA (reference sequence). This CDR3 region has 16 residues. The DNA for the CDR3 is TGCAGTGCTAGAGACATAGGGACATCTCGGAATCAGCCCCAGCATTTT. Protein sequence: CSARDIGTSRNQPQHF.

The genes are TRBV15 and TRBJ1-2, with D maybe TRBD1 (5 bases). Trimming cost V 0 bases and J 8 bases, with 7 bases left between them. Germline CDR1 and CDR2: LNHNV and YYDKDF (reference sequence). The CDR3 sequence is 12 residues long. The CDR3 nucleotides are TGTGCCACCAGCAGAGATGGGGGGGGCTACACCTTC. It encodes CATSRDGGGYTF.

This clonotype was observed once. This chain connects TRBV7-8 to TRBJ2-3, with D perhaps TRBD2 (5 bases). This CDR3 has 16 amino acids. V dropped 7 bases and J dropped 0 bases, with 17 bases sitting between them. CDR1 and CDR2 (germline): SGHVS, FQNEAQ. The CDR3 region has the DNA TGTGCCAGCACCCCCACCGAGGGAATTAGCACAGATACGCAGTATTTT. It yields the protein CASTPTEGISTDTQYF.

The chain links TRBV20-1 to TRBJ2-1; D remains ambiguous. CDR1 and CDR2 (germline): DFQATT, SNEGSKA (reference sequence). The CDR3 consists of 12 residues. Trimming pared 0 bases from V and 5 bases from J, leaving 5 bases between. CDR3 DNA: TGCAGTGCTAGAGAAGCCGACAATGAGCAGTTCTTC. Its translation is CSAREADNEQFF.

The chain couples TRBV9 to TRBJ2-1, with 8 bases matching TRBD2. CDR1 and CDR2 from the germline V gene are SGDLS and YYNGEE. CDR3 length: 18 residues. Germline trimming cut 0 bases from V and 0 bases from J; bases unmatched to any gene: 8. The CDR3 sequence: CASSVDDSGAFSYNEQFF. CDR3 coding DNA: TGTGCCAGCAGCGTAGACGATAGCGGGGCTTTCTCCTACAATGAGCAGTTCTTC. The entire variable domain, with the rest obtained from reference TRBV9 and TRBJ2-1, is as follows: DSGVTQTPKHLITATGQRVTLRCSPRSGDLSVYWYQQSLDQGLQFLIQYYNGEERAKGNILERFSAQQFPDLHSELNLSSLELGDSALYFCASSVDDSGAFSYNEQFFGPGTRLTVL.

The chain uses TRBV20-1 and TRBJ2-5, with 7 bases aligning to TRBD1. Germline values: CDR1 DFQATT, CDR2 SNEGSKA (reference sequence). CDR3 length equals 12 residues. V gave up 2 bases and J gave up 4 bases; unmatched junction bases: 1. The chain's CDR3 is CSARKGAETQYF. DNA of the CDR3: TGCAGTGCTAGAAAGGGGGCAGAGACCCAGTACTTC.

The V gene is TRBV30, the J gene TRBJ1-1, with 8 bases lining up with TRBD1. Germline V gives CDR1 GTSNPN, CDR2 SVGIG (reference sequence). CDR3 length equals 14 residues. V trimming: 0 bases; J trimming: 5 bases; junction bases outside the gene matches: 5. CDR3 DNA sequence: TGTGCCTGGAGTGTAGGGACAGGAGCAACTGAAGCTTTCTTT. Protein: CAWSVGTGATEAFF.

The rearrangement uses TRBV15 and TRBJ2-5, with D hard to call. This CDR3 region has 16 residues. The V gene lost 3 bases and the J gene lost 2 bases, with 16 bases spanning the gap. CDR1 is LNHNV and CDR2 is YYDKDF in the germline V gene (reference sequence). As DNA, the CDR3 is TGTGCCACCAGCAGCCTCACGGTTGTCAGTCAAGAGACCCAGTACTTC. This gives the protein CATSSLTVVSQETQYF.

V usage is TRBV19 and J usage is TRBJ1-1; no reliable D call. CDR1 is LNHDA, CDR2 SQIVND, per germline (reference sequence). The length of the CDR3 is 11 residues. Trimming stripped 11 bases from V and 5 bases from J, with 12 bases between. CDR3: CAGLLGTEAFF. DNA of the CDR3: TGTGCCGGCTTGTTGGGGACTGAAGCTTTCTTT.

CDR3 amino acids: CASSEGTIQYF. CDR3 bases: TGTGCCAGCAGTGAAGGAACCATTCAGTACTTC. The rearrangement uses TRBV25-1 and TRBJ2-4; D gene unclear. Germline V gene sequence: CDR1 MGHDK, CDR2 SYGVNS. Deletions cut 2 bases from V and 9 bases from J, with 5 bases between. The CDR3 contains 11 residues.

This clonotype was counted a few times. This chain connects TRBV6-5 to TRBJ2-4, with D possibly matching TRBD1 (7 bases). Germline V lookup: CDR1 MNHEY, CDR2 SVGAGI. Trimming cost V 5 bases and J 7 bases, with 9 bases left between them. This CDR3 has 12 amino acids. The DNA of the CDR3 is TGTGCCAGCAGTGGAGGGGGCAACATTCAGTACTTC. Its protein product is CASSGGGNIQYF.

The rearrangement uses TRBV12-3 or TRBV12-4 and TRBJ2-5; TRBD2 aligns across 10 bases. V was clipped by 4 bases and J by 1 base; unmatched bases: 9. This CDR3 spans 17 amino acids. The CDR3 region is CASSSSTSGKTQETQYF. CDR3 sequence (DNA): TGTGCCAGCAGTTCCTCCACTAGCGGGAAAACCCAAGAGACCCAGTACTTC.

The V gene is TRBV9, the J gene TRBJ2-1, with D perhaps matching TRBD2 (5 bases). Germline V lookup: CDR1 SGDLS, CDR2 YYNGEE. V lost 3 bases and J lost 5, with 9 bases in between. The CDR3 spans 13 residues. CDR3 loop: CASSAGINNEQFF. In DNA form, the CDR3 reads TGTGCCAGCAGCGCGGGGATCAACAATGAGCAGTTCTTC.

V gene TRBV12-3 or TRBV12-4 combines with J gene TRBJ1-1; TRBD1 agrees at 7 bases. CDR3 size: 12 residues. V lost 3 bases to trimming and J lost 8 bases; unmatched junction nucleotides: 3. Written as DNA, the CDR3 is TGTGCCAGCAGTTTCGGGACAGTAGAAGCTTTCTTT. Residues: CASSFGTVEAFF.

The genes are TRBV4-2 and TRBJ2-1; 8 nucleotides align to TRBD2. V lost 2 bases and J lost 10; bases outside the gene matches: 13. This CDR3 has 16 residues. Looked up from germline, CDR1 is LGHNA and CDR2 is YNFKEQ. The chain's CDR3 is CASSQPTRGLEDEQFF. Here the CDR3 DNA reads TGTGCCAGCAGCCAACCCACCCGGGGACTAGAAGACGAGCAGTTCTTC.

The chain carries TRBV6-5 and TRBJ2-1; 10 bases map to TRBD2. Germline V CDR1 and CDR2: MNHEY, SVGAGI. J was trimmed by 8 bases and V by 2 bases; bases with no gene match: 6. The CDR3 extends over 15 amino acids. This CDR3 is CASSYEASGSDEQFF. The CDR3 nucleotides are TGTGCCAGCAGTTACGAGGCTAGCGGGAGCGATGAGCAGTTCTTC.

The DNA for the CDR3 is TGTGCCAGCAGCTCGGGACACCTTGAAGCTTTCTTT. It codes for CASSSGHLEAFF. V is TRBV5-6 and J is TRBJ1-1, with a tentative D call TRBD1 (6 bases). This CDR3 contains 12 residues. Trimming took 3 bases from V and 7 from J, leaving 10 bases between them. Germline lookup yields CDR1 SGHDT and CDR2 YYEEEE.

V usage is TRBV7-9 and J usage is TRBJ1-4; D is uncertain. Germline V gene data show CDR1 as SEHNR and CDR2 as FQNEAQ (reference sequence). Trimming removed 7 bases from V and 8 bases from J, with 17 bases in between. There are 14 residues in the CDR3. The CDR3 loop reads CASTYGLLGEKLFF. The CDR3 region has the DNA TGTGCCAGCACCTATGGGTTACTTGGCGAAAAACTGTTTTTT.

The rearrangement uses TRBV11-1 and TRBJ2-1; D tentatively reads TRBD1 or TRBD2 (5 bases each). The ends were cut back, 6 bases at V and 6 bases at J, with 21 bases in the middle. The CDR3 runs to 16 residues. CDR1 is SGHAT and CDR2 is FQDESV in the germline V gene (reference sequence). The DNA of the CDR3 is TGTGCCAGCAGTTCCTGGGGTGGGGACCTACGCAATGAGCAGTTCTTC. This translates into CASSSWGGDLRNEQFF.

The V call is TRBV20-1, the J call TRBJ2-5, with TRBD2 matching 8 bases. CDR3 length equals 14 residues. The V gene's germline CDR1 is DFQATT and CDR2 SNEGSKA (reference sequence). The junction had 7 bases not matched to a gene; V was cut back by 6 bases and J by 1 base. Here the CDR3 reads CSAGLALIQETQYF. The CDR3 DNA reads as TGCAGTGCCGGACTAGCCCTGATCCAAGAGACCCAGTACTTC.

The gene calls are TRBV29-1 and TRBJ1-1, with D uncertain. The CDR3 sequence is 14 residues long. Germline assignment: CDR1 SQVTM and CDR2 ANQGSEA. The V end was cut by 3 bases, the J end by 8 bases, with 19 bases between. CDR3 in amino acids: CSVDGRLRVEEAFF. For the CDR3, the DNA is TGCAGCGTTGACGGTCGACTTAGAGTGGAGGAAGCTTTCTTT.

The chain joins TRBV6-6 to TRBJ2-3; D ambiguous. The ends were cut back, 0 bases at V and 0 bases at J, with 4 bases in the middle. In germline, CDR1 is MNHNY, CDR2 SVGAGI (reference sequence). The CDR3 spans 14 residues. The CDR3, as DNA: TGTGCCAGCAGTTACTCGGGTAGCACAGATACGCAGTATTTT. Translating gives CASSYSGSTDTQYF.

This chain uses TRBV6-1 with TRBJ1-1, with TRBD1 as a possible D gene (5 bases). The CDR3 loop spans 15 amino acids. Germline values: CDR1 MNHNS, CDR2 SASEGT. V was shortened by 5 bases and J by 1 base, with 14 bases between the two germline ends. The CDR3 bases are TGTGCCAGCAGTCCCCCAGGGAAGGAGAACACTGAAGCTTTCTTT. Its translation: CASSPPGKENTEAFF.

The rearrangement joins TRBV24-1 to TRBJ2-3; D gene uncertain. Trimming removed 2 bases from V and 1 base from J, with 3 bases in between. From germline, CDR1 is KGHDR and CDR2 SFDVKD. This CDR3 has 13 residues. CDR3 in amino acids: CATSDSRTDTQYF. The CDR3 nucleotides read TGTGCCACCAGTGATTCCCGCACAGATACGCAGTATTTT.

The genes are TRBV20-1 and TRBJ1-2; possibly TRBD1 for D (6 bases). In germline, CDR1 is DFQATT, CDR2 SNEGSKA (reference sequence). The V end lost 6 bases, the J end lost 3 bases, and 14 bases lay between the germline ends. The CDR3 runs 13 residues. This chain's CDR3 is CSAPTPGDYGYTF. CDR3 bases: TGCAGTGCACCAACCCCAGGGGACTATGGCTACACCTTC.

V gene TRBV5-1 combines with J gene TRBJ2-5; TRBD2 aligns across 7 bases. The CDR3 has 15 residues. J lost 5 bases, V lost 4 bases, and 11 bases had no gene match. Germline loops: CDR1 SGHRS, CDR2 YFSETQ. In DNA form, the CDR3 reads TGCGCCAGCAGCGCCGACGGACTAGAAAGGGAGACCCAGTACTTC. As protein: CASSADGLERETQYF.

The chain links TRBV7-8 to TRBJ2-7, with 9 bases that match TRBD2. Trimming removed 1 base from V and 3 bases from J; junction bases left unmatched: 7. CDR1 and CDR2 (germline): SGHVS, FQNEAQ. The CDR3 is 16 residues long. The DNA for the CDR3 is TGTGCCAGCAGCTTAGGACCAGCAGCGGGAGGCTACGAGCAGTACTTC. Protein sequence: CASSLGPAAGGYEQYF.

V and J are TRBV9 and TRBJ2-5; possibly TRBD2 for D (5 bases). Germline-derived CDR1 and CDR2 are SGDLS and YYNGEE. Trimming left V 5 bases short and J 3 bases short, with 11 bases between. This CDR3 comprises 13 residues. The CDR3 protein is CASRGGGEETQYF. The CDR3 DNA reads TGTGCCAGCAGAGGCGGAGGAGAAGAGACCCAGTACTTC.